This TCR beta chain was sequenced in a study of shared clonotypes between healthy human individuals. Study-wide results and limits: Naive subsets, compared against memory subsets, generally had larger estimated richness values. Owing to a small donor count, the genetic and exposure-history diversity represented was limited.

Of note for this clone: The antigen remains undetermined. At the DNA level, this CDR3 is encoded by other sequences in the same sample as well.

Assay: immunoSEQ multiplex PCR; the TCRdb copy retains only in-frame clones and omits some. This sample yields 2,500,000 or so clones, of which approximately 94% are seen a single time; 0.13% to 0.15% belongs to the top ten. Deletions cut 5 bases from V and 2 bases from J, with 4 bases between. Per the germline V gene, CDR1 is SGHVS and CDR2 is FQNEAQ. This CDR3 spans 11 amino acids. Every contributor of samples was a Caucasian grown-up residing in Nashville, Tennessee. CD4+ cells were split into CD45RA+ naive and CD45RA-negative memory subsets. Sequenced: naive CD4+ T cells sorted from blood. Subset of the sample: CD45RA+ positively selected. The chain couples TRBV7-8 to TRBJ2-7; D not resolved. This TCR derives from a man between 18 and 29 years old in good health. CDR3 bases: TGTGCCAGCAGCGTAACCTACGAGCAGTACTTC. It codes for CASSVTYEQYF.